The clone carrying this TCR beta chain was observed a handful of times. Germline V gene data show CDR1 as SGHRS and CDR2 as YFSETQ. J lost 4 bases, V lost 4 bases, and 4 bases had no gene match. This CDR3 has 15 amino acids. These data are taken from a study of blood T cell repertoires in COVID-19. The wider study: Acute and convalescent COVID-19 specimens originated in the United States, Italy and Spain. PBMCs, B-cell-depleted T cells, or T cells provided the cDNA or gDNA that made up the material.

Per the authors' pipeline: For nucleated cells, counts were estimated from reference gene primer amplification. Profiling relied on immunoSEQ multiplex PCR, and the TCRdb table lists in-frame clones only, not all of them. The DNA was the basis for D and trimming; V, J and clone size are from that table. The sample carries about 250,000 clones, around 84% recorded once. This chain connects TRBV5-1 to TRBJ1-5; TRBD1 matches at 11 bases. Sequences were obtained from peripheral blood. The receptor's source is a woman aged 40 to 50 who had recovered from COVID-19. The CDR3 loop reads CASSSGTGGNQPQHF. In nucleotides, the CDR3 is TGCGCCAGCAGCAGCGGGACAGGGGGTAATCAGCCCCAGCATTTT. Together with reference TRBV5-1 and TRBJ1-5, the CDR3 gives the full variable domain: KAGVTQTPRYLIKTRGQQVTLSCSPISGHRSVSWYQQTPGQGLQFLFEYFSETQRNKGNFPGRFSGRQFSNSRSEMNVSTLELGDSALYLCASSSGTGGNQPQHFGDGTRLSIL.